This T cell receptor beta chain was obtained from a study of blood T cell repertoires in COVID-19. Turning to the study itself: Acute-phase and convalescent COVID-19 samples originated in the United States, Italy and Spain. T cells, B-cell-depleted T cells, or PBMCs provided the cDNA or gDNA that served as material.

Trimming stripped 2 bases from V and 3 bases from J, with 11 bases between. The CDR3 is 15 residues long. Germline CDR1 SNHLY, CDR2 FYNNEI. In the authors' workflow: Counts of nucleated cells, estimated from reference gene primer amplification, were obtained. TCRdb's copy holds only in-frame clones and misses some; the assay was immunoSEQ multiplex PCR. V and J calls plus clone size are reproduced from that table; the DNA served to infer D and trimming. This table has 60,000 to 85,000 clones, roughly 83% appearing once. The TCR originated in a man older than 75 with acute or convalescent COVID-19. The chain is built from TRBV2 and TRBJ1-5; D gene unclear. Sequencing was performed on peripheral blood. The CDR3 nucleotides read TGTGCCAGCAGTGAATCCAGGTCCTACAATCAGCCCCAGCATTTT. Amino acids: CASSESRSYNQPQHF. The full variable domain, with the rest looked up from reference TRBV2 and TRBJ1-5, is EPEVTQTPSHQVTQMGQEVILRCVPISNHLYFYWYRQILGQKVEFLVSFYNNEISEKSEIFDDQFSVERPDGSNFTLKIRSTKLEDSAMYFCASSESRSYNQPQHFGDGTRLSIL.